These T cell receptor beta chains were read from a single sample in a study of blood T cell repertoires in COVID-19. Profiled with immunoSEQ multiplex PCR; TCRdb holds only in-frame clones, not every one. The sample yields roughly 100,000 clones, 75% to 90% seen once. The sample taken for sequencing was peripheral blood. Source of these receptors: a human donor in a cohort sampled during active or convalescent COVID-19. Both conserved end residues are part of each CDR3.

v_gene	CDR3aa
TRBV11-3	CASSPRGGGENIQYF
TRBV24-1	CATTRPDKSGNTIYF
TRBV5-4	CASSLGTRGGAAGELFF
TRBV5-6	CASSTDFRGQYEQYF
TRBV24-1	CATSVRGRDQPQHF
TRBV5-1	CASSFTTSGETQYF
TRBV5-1	CASSLDQGGSGANVLTF
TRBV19	CASMDRGLYNEQFF
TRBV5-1	CASGFSGGQTEAFF
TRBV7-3	CASSAGTGVTEAFF
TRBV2	CASSAQAGVAETQYF